One and the same sample provided the 10 T cell receptor beta chains below, sequenced in a study of cytomegalovirus exposure and HLA in healthy donors. PCR was performed using 60 Vbeta and 13 Jbeta primers. Assay used: immunoSEQ multiplex PCR; TCRdb lists only in-frame clones, some missing. The sample contains 80,000 to 130,000 clones, about 68% of which appear only once. Input material: PBMCs. All receptors derive from a male donor in good health and CMV-seropositive.

V is TRBV30 and J is TRBJ2-3; 9 nucleotides line up with TRBD2. The ends lost 6 bases at V and 4 bases at J; junction bases unmatched: 11. CDR1 and CDR2 from the germline V gene are GTSNPN and SVGIG (reference sequence). This CDR3 has 15 residues. CDR3 sequence (DNA): TGTGCCTGTCGCCTAGCGGGGATCAACGCAGATACGCAGTATTTT. It translates to CACRLAGINADTQYF. The full variable domain, completed using reference TRBV30 and TRBJ2-3, is SQTIHQWPATLVQPVGSPLSLECTVEGTSNPNLYWYRQAAGRGLQLLFYSVGIGQISSEVPQNLSASRPQDRQFILSSKKLLLSDSGFYLCACRLAGINADTQYFGPGTRLTVL.

The V gene is TRBV15, the J gene TRBJ2-1; D is ambiguous. The length of the CDR3 is 13 residues. Trimming stripped 3 bases from V and 7 bases from J, with 10 bases between. The germline V gene has CDR1 LNHNV and CDR2 YYDKDF (reference sequence). CDR3 region: CATSSIRGNEQFF. The CDR3 DNA reads as TGTGCCACCAGCAGTATACGAGGTAATGAGCAGTTCTTC. The full variable domain, with the rest looked up from reference TRBV15 and TRBJ2-1, is DAMVIQNPRYQVTQFGKPVTLSCSQTLNHNVMYWYQQKSSQAPKLLFHYYDKDFNNEADTPDNFQSRRPNTSFCFLDIRSPGLGDTAMYLCATSSIRGNEQFFGPGTRLTVL.

V usage is TRBV25-1 and J usage is TRBJ1-1, with a weak D call TRBD1 (5 bases). This CDR3 spans 14 amino acids. The V gene's germline CDR1 is MGHDK and CDR2 SYGVNS. V lost 4 bases, J lost 3 bases, and 12 bases lay in between. The CDR3 coding sequence is TGTGCCAGCAGTGGGCAGGGAGGGGACACTGAAGCTTTCTTT. As protein: CASSGQGGDTEAFF.

This clone was recorded only once. The chain recombines TRBV2 with TRBJ2-1, with TRBD1 matching over 8 bases. The CDR3 contains 13 residues. The trim removed 8 bases at V and 5 bases at J, leaving 5 bases unmatched. The germline CDR1 and CDR2 sequences are SNHLY and FYNNEI. The CDR3 loop is CASGRGLDNEQFF. The CDR3 coding sequence is TGTGCCAGCGGCAGGGGGCTTGACAATGAGCAGTTCTTC.

This clone occurred once. An end of the junction does not agree with germline; a read error may underlie this. The CDR3 sequence is CASSQGQGAPNF. The DNA of the CDR3 is TGTGCCAGCAGCCAGGGACAGGGAGCCCCAAACTTT. This chain joins TRBV7-2 and TRBJ1-1; 9 bases match TRBD1. Per the germline V gene, CDR1 is SGHTA and CDR2 is FQGNSA. The CDR3 is made up of 12 amino acids. Full variable domain (rest looked up from reference TRBV7-2 and TRBJ1-1): GAGVSQSPSNKVTEKGKDVELRCDPISGHTALYWYRQSLGQGLEFLIYFQGNSAPDKSGLPSDRFSAERTGGSVSTLTIQRTQQEDSAVYLCASSQGQGAPNFGQGTRLTVV.

The J gene is TRBJ2-7, the V gene TRBV11-2, with 8 positions matching TRBD1. The CDR3 covers 14 residues. The V segment lost 6 bases and the J segment 0 bases; nucleotides outside the gene matches: 4. Per germline, CDR1 SGHAT and CDR2 FQNNGV. CDR3 DNA sequence: TGTGCCAGCAGGCAGACAGGGGCCTCCTACGAGCAGTACTTC. It codes for CASRQTGASYEQYF.

The table lists this clone with a few counts. This chain connects TRBV4-2 to TRBJ2-1, with D possibly being TRBD1 (5 bases). Trimming took 4 bases from V and 7 from J, leaving 20 bases between them. The CDR3 runs to 16 residues. Germline-derived CDR1 and CDR2 are LGHNA and YNFKEQ. The CDR3 DNA reads as TGTGCCAGCAGCCCCCTGCAGGGTCAGGGCCCTAATGAGCAGTTCTTC. Its translation: CASSPLQGQGPNEQFF.

The V gene is TRBV19, the J gene TRBJ1-3; 8 bases fit TRBD1. The V and J ends lost 8 bases and 6 bases, in that order; junction bases with no gene match: 6. CDR1 is LNHDA, CDR2 SQIVND, per germline (reference sequence). The CDR3 is made up of 13 amino acids. DNA for the CDR3: TGTGCCAGTGCCCCGACAGGGGTAAACACCATATATTTT. Residues: CASAPTGVNTIYF.

The chain combines TRBV2 with TRBJ1-2; D possibly corresponds to TRBD1 (5 bases). The CDR3 extends over 10 amino acids. The V and J ends lost 8 bases and 8 bases respectively, with 9 bases between them. The germline CDR1 and CDR2 sequences are SNHLY and FYNNEI. CDR3 protein: CASGQGGYTF. In DNA, the CDR3 is TGTGCCAGCGGGCAGGGAGGCTACACCTTC.

The V gene is TRBV6-5, the J gene TRBJ1-4; D gene ambiguous. This CDR3 is built from 15 residues. From germline, CDR1 is MNHEY and CDR2 SVGAGI. Trimming cost V 9 bases and J 4 bases, with 18 bases left between them. CDR3 DNA sequence: TGTGCCAGTCTCGGGTTTGGAACGGGTAATGAAAAACTGTTTTTT. Protein sequence: CASLGFGTGNEKLFF.